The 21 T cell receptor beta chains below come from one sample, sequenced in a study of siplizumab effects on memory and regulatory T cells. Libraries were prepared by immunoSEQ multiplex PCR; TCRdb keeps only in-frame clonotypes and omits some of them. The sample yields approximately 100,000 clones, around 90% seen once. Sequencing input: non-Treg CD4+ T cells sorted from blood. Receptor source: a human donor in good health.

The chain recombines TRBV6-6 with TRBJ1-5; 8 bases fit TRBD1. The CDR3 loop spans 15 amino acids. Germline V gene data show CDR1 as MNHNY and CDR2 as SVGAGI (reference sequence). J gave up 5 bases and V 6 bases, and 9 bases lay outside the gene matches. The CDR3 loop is CASSPGQGSDQPQHF. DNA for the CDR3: TGTGCCAGCAGCCCAGGACAGGGCAGCGATCAGCCCCAGCATTTT.

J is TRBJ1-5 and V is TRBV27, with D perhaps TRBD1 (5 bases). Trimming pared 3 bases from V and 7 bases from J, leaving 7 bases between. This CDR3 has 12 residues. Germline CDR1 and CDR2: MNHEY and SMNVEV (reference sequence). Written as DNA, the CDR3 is TGTGCCAGCAGTTTCAGGGACCAGCCCCAGCATTTT. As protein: CASSFRDQPQHF.

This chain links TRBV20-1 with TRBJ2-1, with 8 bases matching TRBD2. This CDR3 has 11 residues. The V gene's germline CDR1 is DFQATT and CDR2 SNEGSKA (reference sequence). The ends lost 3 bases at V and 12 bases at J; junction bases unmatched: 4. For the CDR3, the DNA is TGCAGTGCTAGGAAGCGGGAGAGGCAGTTCTTC. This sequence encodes CSARKRERQFF.

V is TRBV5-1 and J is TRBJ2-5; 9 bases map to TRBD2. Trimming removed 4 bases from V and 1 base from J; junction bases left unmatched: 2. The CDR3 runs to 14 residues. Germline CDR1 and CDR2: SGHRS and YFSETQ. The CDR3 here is CASSVAGVQETQYF. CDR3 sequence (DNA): TGCGCCAGCAGCGTAGCGGGAGTCCAAGAGACCCAGTACTTC.

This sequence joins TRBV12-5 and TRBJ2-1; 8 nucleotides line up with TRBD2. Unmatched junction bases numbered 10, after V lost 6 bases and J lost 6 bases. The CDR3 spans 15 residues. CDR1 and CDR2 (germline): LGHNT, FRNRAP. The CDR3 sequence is CASGMSGSPSNEQFF. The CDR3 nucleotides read TGTGCTAGTGGGATGAGCGGGAGTCCTTCCAATGAGCAGTTCTTC.

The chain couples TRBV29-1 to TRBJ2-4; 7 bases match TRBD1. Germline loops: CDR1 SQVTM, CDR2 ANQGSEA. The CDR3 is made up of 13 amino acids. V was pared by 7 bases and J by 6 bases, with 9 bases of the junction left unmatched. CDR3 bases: TGCAGCGCAGGGGGACACTTAGGAAACATTCAGTACTTC. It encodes CSAGGHLGNIQYF.

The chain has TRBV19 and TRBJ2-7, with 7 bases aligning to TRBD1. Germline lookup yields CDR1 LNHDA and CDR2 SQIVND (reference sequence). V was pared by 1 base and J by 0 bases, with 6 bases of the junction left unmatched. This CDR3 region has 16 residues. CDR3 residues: CASSIVPRQGSYEQYF. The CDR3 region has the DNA TGTGCCAGTAGTATAGTACCCCGACAGGGCTCCTACGAGCAGTACTTC.

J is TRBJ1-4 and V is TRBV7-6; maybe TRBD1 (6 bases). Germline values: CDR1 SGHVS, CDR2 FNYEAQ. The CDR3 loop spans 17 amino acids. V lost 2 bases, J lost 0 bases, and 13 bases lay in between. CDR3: CASSLLGGGATNEKLFF. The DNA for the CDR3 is TGTGCCAGCAGCTTACTTGGGGGCGGGGCAACTAATGAAAAACTGTTTTTT.

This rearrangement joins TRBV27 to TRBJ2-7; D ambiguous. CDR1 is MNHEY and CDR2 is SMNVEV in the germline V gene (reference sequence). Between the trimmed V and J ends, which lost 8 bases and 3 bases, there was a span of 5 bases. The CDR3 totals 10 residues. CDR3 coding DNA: TGTGCCAGCGGGGACTACGAGCAGTACTTC. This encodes CASGDYEQYF.

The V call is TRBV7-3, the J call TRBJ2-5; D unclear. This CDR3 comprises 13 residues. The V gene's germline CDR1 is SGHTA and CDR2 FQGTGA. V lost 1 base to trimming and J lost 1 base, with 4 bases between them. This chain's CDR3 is CASSLMVQETQYF. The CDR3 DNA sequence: TGTGCCAGCAGCTTAATGGTCCAAGAGACCCAGTACTTC.

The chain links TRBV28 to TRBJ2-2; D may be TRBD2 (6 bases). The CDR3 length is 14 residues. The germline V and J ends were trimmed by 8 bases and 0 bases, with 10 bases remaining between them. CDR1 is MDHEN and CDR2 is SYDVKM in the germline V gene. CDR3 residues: CASLRGSNTGELFF. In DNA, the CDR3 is TGTGCCAGCTTGCGGGGCTCGAACACCGGGGAGCTGTTTTTT.

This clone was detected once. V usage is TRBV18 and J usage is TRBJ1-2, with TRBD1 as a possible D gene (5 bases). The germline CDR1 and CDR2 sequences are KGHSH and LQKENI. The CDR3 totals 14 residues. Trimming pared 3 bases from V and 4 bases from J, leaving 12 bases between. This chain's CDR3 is CASSPPSDSYGYTF. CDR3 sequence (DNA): TGTGCCAGCTCACCCCCAAGCGACAGCTATGGCTACACCTTC.

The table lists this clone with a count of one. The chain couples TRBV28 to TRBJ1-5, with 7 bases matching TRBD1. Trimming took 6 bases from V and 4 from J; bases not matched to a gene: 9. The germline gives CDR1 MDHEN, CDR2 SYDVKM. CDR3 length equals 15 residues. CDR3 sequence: CASRRQGLKNQPQHF. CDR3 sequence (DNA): TGTGCCAGCAGGCGACAGGGTCTTAAAAATCAGCCCCAGCATTTT.

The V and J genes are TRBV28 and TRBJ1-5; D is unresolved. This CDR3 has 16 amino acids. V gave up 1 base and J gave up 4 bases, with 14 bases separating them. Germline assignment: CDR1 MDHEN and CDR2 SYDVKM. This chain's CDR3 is CASSLSRRRPNQPQHF. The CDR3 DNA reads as TGTGCCAGCAGTTTATCCCGACGCCGACCTAATCAGCCCCAGCATTTT.

The CDR3 sequence: CASSAHLIYGGKSGNTIYF. CDR3 DNA: TGTGCCAGCAGTGCCCACTTGATATATGGGGGGAAATCTGGAAACACCATATATTTT. V and J are TRBV28 and TRBJ1-3; tentative D call: TRBD1 (5 bases). Trimming took 5 bases from V and 1 from J, leaving 24 bases between them. Germline loops: CDR1 MDHEN, CDR2 SYDVKM. The CDR3 is made up of 19 amino acids.

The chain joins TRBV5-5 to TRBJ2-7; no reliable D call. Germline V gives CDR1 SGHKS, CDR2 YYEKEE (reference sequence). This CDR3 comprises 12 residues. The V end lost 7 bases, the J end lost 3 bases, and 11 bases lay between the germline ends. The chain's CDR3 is CASRPKSYEQYF. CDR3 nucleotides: TGTGCCAGCCGACCTAAAAGCTACGAGCAGTACTTC. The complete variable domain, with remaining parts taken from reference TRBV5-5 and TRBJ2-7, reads DAGVTQSPTHLIKTRGQQVTLRCSPISGHKSVSWYQQVLGQGPQFIFQYYEKEERGRGNFPDRFSARQFPNYSSELNVNALLLGDSALYLCASRPKSYEQYFGPGTRLTVT.

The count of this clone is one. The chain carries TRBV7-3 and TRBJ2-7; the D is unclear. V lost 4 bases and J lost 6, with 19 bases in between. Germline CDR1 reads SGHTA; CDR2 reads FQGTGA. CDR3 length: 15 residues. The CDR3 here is CASSSKRTGPGEQYF. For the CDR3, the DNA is TGTGCCAGCAGCTCCAAAAGGACGGGTCCGGGCGAGCAGTACTTC. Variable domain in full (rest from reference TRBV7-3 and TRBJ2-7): GAGVSQTPSNKVTEKGKYVELRCDPISGHTALYWYRQSLGQGPEFLIYFQGTGAADDSGLPNDRFFAVRPEGSVSTLKIQRTERGDSAVYLCASSSKRTGPGEQYFGPGTRLTVT.

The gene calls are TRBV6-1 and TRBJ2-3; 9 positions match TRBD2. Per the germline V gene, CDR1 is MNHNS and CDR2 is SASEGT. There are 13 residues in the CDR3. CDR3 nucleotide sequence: TGTGCTAATAAGCGGGAGGGCACAGATACGCAGTATTTT. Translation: CANKREGTDTQYF.

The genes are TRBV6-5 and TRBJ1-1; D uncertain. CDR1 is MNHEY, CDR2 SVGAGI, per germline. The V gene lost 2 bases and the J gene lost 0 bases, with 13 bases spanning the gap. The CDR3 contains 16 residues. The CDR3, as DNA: TGTGCCAGCAGTTACGTGTACCGGCGGATGAACACTGAAGCTTTCTTT. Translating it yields CASSYVYRRMNTEAFF.

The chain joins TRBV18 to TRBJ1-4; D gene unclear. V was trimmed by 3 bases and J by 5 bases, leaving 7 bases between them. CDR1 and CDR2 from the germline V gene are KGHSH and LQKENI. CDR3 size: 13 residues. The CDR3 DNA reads TGTGCCAGCTCACCCCAAACAAATGAAAAACTGTTTTTT. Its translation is CASSPQTNEKLFF.

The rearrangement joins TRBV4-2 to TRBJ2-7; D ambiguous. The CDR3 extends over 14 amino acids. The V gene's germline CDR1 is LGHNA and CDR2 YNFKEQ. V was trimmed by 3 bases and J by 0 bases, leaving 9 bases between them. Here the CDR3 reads CASSHIQSSYEQYF. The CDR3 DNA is TGTGCCAGCAGCCACATCCAGAGCTCCTACGAGCAGTACTTC.